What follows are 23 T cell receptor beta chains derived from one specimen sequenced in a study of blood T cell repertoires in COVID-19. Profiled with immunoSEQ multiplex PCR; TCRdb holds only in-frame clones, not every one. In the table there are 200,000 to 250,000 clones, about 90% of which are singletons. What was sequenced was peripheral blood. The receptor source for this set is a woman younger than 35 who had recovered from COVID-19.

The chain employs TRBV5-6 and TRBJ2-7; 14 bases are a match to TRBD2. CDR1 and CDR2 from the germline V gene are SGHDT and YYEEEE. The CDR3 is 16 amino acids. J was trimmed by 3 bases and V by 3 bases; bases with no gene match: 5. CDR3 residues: CASSSVGLAGVYEQYF. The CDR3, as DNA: TGTGCCAGCAGCTCGGTGGGACTAGCGGGAGTCTACGAGCAGTACTTC. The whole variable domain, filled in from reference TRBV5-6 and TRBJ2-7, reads DAGVTQSPTHLIKTRGQQVTLRCSPKSGHDTVSWYQQALGQGPQFIFQYYEEEERQRGNFPDRFSGHQFPNYSSELNVNALLLGDSALYLCASSSVGLAGVYEQYFGPGTRLTVT.

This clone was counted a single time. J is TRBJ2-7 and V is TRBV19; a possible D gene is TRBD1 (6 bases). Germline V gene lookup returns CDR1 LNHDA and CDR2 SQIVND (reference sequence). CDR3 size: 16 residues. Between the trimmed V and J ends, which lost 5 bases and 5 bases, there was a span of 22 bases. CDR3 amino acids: CASSLTLQGNLDEQYF. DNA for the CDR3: TGTGCCAGTAGTCTGACACTTCAGGGGAATTTGGACGAGCAGTACTTC.

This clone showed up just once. The CDR3 loop reads CAISESEGYYTEAFF. As DNA, the CDR3 is TGTGCCATCAGTGAGTCGGAGGGATACTACACTGAAGCTTTCTTT. The chain carries TRBV10-3 and TRBJ1-1; D remains ambiguous. This CDR3 region has 15 residues. The germline V gene encodes CDR1 ENHRY and CDR2 SYGVKD. V dropped 0 bases and J dropped 3 bases, with 11 bases sitting between them.

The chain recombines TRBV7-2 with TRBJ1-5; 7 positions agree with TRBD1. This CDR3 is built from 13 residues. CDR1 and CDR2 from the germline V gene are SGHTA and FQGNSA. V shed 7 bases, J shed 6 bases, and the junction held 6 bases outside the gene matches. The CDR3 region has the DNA TGTGCCAGCACCACCGACAGGGTTCAGCCCCAGCATTTT. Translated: CASTTDRVQPQHF.

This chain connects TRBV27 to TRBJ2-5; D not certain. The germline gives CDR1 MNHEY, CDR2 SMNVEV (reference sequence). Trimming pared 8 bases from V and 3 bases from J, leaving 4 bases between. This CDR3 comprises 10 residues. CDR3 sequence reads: CASGKETQYF. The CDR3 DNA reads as TGTGCCAGCGGCAAAGAGACCCAGTACTTC.

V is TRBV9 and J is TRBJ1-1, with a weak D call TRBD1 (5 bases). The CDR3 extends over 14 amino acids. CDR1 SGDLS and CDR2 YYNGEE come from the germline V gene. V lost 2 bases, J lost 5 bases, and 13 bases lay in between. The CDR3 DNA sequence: TGTGCCAGCAGCGTTTCGGGGGGAGTGACTGAAGCTTTCTTT. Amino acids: CASSVSGGVTEAFF.

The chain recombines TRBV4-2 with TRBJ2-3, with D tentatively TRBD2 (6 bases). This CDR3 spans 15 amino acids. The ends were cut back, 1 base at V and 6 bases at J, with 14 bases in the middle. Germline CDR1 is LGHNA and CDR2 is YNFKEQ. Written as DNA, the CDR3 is TGTGCCAGCAGCCAAGGTCAACTAGCTCCGGATACGCAGTATTTT. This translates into CASSQGQLAPDTQYF.

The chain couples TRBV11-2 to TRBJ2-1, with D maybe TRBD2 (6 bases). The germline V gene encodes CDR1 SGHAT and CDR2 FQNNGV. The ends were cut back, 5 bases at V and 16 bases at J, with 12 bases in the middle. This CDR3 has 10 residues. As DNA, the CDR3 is TGTGCCAGCAGCGGGGGGACTCCCTTCTTC. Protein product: CASSGGTPFF.

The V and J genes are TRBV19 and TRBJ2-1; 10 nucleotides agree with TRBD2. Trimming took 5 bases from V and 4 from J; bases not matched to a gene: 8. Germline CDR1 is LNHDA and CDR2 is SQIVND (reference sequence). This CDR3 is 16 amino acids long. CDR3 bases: TGTGCCAGTAGTTCCCTCACTAGCGGGACGTACAATGAGCAGTTCTTC. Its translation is CASSSLTSGTYNEQFF.

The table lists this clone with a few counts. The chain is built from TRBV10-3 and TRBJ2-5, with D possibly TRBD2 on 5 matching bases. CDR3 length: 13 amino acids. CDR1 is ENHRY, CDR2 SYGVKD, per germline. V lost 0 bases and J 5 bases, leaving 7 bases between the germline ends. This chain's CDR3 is CAISESGLETQYF. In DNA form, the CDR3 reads TGTGCCATCAGTGAGTCTGGACTGGAGACCCAGTACTTC.

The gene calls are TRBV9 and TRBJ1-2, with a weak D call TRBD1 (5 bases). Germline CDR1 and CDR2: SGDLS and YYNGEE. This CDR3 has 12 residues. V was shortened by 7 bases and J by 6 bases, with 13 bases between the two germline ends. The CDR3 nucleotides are TGTGCCAGCGGTTCAGGGATCGATGGCTACACCTTC. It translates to CASGSGIDGYTF.

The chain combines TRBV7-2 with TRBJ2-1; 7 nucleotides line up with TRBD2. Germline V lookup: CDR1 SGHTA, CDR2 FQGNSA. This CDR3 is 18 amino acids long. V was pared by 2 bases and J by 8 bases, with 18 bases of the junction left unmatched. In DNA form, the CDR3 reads TGTGCCAGCAGCTTAAGGGTTCGTGGGCGGGAGAGGAGGGATGAGCAGTTCTTC. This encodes CASSLRVRGRERRDEQFF.

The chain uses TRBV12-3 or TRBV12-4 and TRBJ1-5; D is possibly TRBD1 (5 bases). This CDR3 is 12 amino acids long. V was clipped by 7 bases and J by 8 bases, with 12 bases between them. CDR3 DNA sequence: TGTGCCAGCACTCGTCGGGGGGAGCCCCAGCATTTT. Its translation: CASTRRGEPQHF.

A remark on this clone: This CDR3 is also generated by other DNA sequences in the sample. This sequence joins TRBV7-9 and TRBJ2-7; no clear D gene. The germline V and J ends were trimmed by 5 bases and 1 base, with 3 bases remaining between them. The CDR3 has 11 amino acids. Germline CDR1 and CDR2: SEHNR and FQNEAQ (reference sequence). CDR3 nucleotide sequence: TGTGCCAGCAGCCCTTCCTACGAGCAGTACTTC. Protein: CASSPSYEQYF.

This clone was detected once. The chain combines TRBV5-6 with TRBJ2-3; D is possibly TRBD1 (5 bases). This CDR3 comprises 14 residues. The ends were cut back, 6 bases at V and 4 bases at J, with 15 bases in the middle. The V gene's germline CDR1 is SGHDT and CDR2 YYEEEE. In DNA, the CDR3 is TGTGCCAGCATGGCCAGGGTAGCAGCAGATACGCAGTATTTT. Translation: CASMARVAADTQYF. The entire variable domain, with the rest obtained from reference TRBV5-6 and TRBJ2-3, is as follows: DAGVTQSPTHLIKTRGQQVTLRCSPKSGHDTVSWYQQALGQGPQFIFQYYEEEERQRGNFPDRFSGHQFPNYSSELNVNALLLGDSALYLCASMARVAADTQYFGPGTRLTVL.

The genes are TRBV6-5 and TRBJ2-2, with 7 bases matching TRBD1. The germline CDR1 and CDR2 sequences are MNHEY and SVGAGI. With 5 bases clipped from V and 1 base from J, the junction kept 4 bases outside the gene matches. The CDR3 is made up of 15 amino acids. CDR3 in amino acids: CASSPRQGNTGELFF. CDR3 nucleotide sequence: TGTGCCAGCAGTCCCCGACAGGGGAACACCGGGGAGCTGTTTTTT.

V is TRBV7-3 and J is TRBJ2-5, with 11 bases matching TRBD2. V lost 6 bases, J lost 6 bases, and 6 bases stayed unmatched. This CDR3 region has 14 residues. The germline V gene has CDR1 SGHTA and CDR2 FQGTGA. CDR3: CASRPLAGDQTQYF. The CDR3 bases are TGTGCCAGCAGACCACTAGCGGGAGATCAGACCCAGTACTTC. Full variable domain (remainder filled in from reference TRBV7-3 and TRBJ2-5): GAGVSQTPSNKVTEKGKYVELRCDPISGHTALYWYRQSLGQGPEFLIYFQGTGAADDSGLPNDRFFAVRPEGSVSTLKIQRTERGDSAVYLCASRPLAGDQTQYFGPGTRLLVL.

The CDR3 spells CATSDPSSTDTQYF. The CDR3 region has the DNA TGTGCCACCAGTGATCCTTCTAGCACAGATACGCAGTATTTT. This chain uses TRBV24-1 with TRBJ2-3, with D hard to call. Trimming pared 3 bases from V and 0 bases from J, leaving 6 bases between. Germline-derived CDR1 and CDR2 are KGHDR and SFDVKD. This CDR3 region has 14 residues.

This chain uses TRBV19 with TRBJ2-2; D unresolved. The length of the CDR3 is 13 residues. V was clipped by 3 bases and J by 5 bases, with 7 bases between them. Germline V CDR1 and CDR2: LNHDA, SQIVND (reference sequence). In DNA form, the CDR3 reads TGTGCCAGTAGTATCTACGTGACCGGGGAGCTGTTTTTT. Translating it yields CASSIYVTGELFF.

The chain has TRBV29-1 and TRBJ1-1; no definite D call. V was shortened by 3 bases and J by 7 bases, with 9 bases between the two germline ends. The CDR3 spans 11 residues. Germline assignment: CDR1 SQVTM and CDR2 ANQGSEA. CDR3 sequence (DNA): TGCAGCGTTGACAGTACTAATGAAGCTTTCTTT. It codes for CSVDSTNEAFF.

The CDR3 nucleotides read TGTGCCAGCCGGAGGGACGGGGAGCTGTTTTTT. This sequence encodes CASRRDGELFF. The genes are TRBV6-5 and TRBJ2-2, with D maybe TRBD2 (6 bases). Germline-derived CDR1 and CDR2 are MNHEY and SVGAGI. CDR3 length: 11 amino acids. Deletions cut 8 bases from V and 7 bases from J, with 8 bases between.

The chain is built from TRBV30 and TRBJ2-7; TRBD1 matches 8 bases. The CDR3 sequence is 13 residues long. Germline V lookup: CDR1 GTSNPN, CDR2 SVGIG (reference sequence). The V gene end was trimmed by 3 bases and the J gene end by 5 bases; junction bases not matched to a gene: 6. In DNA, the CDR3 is TGTGCCTGGAGCGACAGGGGAGGTCACGAGCAGTACTTC. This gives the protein CAWSDRGGHEQYF. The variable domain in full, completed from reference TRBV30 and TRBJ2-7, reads SQTIHQWPATLVQPVGSPLSLECTVEGTSNPNLYWYRQAAGRGLQLLFYSVGIGQISSEVPQNLSASRPQDRQFILSSKKLLLSDSGFYLCAWSDRGGHEQYFGPGTRLTVT.

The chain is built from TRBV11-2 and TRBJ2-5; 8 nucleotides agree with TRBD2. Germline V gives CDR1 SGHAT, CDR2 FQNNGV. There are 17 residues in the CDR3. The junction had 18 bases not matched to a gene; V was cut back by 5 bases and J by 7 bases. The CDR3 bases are TGTGCCAGCAGCCGCACGCCCAATATTCGGGGGGGAGTGACCCAGTACTTC. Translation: CASSRTPNIRGGVTQYF.